This T cell receptor (beta chain) was identified during a study of glioma-infiltrating T cells. Using RNA template, CDR3s of TCR alpha and beta were amplified with iRepertoire arm-PCR. Input was roughly 95-400 ng of tissue mRNA or PBMC total RNA. TCRdb used MiXCR to reprocess the multiplex PCR reads, holding one entry per CDR3 protein. Of approximately 130,000 distinct CDR3 sequences listed, about 22% are singletons. Findings and caveats of the study: Tissue and blood shared very few CDR3 sequences. Above-expected tissue-blood divergence occurred in all gliomas, most in low-grade ones.

The CDR3 totals 13 residues. With 3 bases removed from V and 9 bases from J, the gap between germline ends came to 12 bases. From germline, CDR1 is SNHLY and CDR2 FYNNEI. A remark on this clonotype: The antigen is unknown.

Sequences were obtained from glioma tissue, nonneoplastic brain tissue, or PBMCs (not recorded which). The sequence was obtained from a human donor with low-grade glioma or glioblastoma, undergoing nonglioma brain surgery, or in good health (not recorded which). The V and J genes are TRBV2 and TRBJ1-5; D possibly corresponds to TRBD1 (6 bases). The CDR3: CASSDEGGRPQHF. DNA for the CDR3: TGTGCCAGCAGTGACGAAGGGGGGCGGCCCCAGCATTTT.